This TCR beta chain was captured by sequencing in a study of T cell changes during pregnancy in multiple sclerosis (dated by TCRdb to between 2018 and 2021). About the full investigation: In women with multiple sclerosis, the researchers looked at how the T cell repertoire shifted as pregnancy progressed.

Libraries came from the immunoSEQ multiplex PCR assay. TCRdb stores this immuneACCESS table with in-frame sequences only. Part of the clones is absent; in the studies checked, under half of the shortfall reflects unresolved V genes, and no reason is known for the rest. This sample has some 120,000 clones in its table, and around 95% of those were observed once. Over 0.35% of the sample lies in the top ten. The germline V gene yields SNHLY for CDR1 and FYNNEI for CDR2. Inclusive of the bounding cysteine and phenylalanine, the CDR3 is 13 residues long. CDR3 DNA only is kept here, 39 bases in frame from base 1. Deletion took 7 bases off V and 5 bases off J, with a span of 14 bases between the germline ends. On this clone itself: Its cognate antigen has yet to be identified. Qualities for individual bases were not recorded, and no much larger clone is one base off.

The chain links TRBV2 with TRBJ1-1; a tentative D call is TRBD1 (5 bases match). The source was peripheral blood, collected after pregnancy. The sequence came from a female donor with multiple sclerosis, enrolled in a pregnancy study. The CDR3 here reads CASIRGAGTEAFF. The nucleotide sequence reads TGTGCCAGCATTAGGGGCGCAGGTACTGAAGCTTTCTTT.